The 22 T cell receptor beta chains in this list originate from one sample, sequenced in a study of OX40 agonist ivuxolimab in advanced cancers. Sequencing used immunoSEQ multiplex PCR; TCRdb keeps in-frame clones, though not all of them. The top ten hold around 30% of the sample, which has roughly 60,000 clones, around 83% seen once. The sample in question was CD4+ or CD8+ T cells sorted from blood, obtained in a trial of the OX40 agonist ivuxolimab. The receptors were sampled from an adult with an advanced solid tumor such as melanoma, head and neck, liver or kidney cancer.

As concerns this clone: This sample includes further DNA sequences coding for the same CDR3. The CDR3 spells CASSLGVRGTDTQYF. Here the CDR3 DNA reads TGCGCCAGCAGCTTGGGGGTCAGGGGGACAGATACGCAGTATTTT. The chain carries TRBV5-1 and TRBJ2-3; 7 nucleotides line up with TRBD1. Germline V gene lookup returns CDR1 SGHRS and CDR2 YFSETQ. The CDR3 has 15 residues. V shed 0 bases and J 3 bases; nucleotides not matched to a gene: 4. Drawing the rest from reference TRBV5-1 and TRBJ2-3, the complete variable domain is KAGVTQTPRYLIKTRGQQVTLSCSPISGHRSVSWYQQTPGQGLQFLFEYFSETQRNKGNFPGRFSGRQFSNSRSEMNVSTLELGDSALYLCASSLGVRGTDTQYFGPGTRLTVL.

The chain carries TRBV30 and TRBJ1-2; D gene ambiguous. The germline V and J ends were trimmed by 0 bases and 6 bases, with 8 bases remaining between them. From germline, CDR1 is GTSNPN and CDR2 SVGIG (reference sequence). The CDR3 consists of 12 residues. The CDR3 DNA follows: TGTGCCTGGAGTGTTGGTGGGAATGGCTACACCTTC. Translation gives CAWSVGGNGYTF.

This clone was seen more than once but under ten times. The CDR3 here is CASSNAMGHEQYF. The DNA for the CDR3 is TGTGCCAGCAGCAATGCCATGGGCCACGAGCAGTACTTC. The rearrangement links TRBV21-1 to TRBJ2-7; the table's D gene call, TRBD1, was not cross checked with the DNA. TRBV21-1 has pseudogene status. The CDR3 contains 13 residues.

CDR3: CASSESAGSGNTIYF. CDR3 bases: TGCGCCAGCAGTGAGTCGGCAGGGTCTGGAAACACCATATATTTT. V is TRBV10-1 and J is TRBJ1-3; a weak D match, TRBD1 (5 bases). V was cut by 0 bases and J by 1 base, with 7 bases left in between. Germline loops: CDR1 WNHNN, CDR2 SYGVQD (reference sequence). The CDR3 runs to 15 residues.

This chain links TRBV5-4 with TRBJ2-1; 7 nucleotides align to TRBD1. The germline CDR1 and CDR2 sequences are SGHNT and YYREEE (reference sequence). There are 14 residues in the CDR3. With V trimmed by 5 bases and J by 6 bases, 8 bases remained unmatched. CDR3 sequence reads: CASSSKGAVNEQFF. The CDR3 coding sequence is TGTGCCAGCAGTTCTAAGGGGGCCGTCAATGAGCAGTTCTTC.

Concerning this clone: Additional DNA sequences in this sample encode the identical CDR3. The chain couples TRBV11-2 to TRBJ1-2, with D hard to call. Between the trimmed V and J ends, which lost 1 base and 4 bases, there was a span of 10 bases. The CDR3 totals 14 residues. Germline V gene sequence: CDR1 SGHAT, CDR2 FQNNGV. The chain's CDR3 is CASSLVSGVYGYTF. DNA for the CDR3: TGTGCCAGCAGCTTAGTCTCGGGAGTCTATGGCTACACCTTC.

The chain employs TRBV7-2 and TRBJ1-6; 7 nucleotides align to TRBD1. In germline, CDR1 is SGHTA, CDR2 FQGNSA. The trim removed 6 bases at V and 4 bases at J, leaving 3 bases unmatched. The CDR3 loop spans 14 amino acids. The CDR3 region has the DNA TGTGCCAGCAGTCTACAGGGGTATAATTCACCCCTCCACTTT. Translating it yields CASSLQGYNSPLHF.

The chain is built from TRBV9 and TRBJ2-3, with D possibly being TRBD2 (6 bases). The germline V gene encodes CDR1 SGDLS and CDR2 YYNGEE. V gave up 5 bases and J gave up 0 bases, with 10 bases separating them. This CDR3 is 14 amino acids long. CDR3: CASRGLSSTDTQYF. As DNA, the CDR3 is TGTGCCAGCAGGGGACTTTCTAGCACAGATACGCAGTATTTT. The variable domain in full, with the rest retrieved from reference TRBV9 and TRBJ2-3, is DSGVTQTPKHLITATGQRVTLRCSPRSGDLSVYWYQQSLDQGLQFLIQYYNGEERAKGNILERFSAQQFPDLHSELNLSSLELGDSALYFCASRGLSSTDTQYFGPGTRLTVL.

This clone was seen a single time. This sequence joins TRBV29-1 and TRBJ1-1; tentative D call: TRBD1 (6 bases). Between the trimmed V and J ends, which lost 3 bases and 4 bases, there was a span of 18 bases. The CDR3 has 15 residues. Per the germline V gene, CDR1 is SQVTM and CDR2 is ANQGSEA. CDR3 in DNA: TGCAGCGTTGAGGAGTTGAGGGGGGGAGGCACTGAAGCTTTCTTT. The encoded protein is CSVEELRGGGTEAFF.

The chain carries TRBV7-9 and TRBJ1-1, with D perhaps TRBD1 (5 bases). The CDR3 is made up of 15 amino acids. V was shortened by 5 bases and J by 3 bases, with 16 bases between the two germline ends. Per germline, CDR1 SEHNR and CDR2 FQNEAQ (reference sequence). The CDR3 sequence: CASSRGDSYYTEAFF. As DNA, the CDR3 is TGTGCCAGCAGCAGAGGGGACTCTTACTACACTGAAGCTTTCTTT.

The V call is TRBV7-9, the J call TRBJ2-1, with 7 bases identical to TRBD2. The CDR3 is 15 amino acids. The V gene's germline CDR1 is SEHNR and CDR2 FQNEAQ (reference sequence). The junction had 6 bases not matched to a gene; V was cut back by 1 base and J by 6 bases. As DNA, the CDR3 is TGTGCCAGCAGCTTAGTTGGCGGGAGCGGCAATGAGCAGTTCTTC. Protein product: CASSLVGGSGNEQFF.

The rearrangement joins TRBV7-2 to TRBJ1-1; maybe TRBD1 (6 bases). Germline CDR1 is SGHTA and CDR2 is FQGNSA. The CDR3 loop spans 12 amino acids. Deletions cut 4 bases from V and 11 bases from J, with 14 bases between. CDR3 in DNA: TGTGCCAGCAGCTGGAGGACAGAGGAGGCTTTCTTT. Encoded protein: CASSWRTEEAFF.

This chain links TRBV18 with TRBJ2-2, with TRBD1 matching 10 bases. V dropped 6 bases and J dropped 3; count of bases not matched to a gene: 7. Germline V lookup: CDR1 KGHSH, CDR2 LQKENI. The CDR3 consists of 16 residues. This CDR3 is CASSYLGTGDTGELFF. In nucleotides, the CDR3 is TGTGCCAGCTCGTACCTCGGGACAGGGGACACCGGGGAGCTGTTTTTT.

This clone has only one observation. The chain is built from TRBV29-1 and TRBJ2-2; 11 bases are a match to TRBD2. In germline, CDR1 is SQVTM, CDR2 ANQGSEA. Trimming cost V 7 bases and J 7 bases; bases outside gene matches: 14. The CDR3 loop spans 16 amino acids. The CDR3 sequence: CSATLTSGRSGGELFF. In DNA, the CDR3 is TGCAGCGCTACCCTTACTAGCGGGAGATCCGGCGGGGAGCTGTTTTTT.

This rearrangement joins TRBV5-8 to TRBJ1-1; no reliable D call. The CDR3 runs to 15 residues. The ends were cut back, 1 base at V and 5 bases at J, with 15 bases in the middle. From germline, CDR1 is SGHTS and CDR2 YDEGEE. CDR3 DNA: TGTGCCAGCAGCTTGAGGCGAACGACGAGGACTGAAGCTTTCTTT. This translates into CASSLRRTTRTEAFF.

As DNA, the CDR3 is TGCGCCAGCAGTGCGGGACTAGCGGGGGGTTTGCACTCCTACAATGAGCAGTTCTTC. Translation: CASSAGLAGGLHSYNEQFF. This chain uses TRBV5-1 with TRBJ2-1; 15 bases align to TRBD2. J lost 0 bases, V lost 5 bases, and 9 bases had no gene match. This CDR3 comprises 19 residues. The germline gives CDR1 SGHRS, CDR2 YFSETQ.

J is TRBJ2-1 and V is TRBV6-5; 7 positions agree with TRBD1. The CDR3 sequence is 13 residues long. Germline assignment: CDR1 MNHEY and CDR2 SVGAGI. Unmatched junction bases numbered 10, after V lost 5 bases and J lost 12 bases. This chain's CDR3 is CASSPTTGFLQFF. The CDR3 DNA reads TGTGCCAGCAGTCCGACGACAGGGTTTTTGCAGTTCTTC.

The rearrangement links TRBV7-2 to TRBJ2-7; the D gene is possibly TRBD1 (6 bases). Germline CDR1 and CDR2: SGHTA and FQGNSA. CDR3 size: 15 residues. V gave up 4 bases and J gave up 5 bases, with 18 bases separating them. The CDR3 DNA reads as TGTGCCAGCAGCTCAGGGGAAAGTGTTTCGGACGAGCAGTACTTC. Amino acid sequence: CASSSGESVSDEQYF.

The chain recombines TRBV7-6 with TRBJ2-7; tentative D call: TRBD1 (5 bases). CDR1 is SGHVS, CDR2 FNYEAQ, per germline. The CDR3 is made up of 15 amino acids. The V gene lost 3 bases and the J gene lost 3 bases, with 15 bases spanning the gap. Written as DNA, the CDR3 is TGTGCCAGCAGCTTTAGTAGGCAGGGTTTCTACGAGCAGTACTTC. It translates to CASSFSRQGFYEQYF.

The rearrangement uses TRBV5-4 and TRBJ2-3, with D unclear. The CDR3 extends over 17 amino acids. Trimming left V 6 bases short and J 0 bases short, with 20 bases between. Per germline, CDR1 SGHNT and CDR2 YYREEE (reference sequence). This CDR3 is CASTSKIGAESTDTQYF. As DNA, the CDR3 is TGTGCCAGCACCTCTAAAATCGGAGCTGAGAGCACAGATACGCAGTATTTT.

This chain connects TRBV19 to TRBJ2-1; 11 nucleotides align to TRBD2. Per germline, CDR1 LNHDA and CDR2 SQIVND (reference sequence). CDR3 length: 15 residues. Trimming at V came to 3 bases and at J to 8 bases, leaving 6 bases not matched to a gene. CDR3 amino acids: CASSILTSGSYEQFF. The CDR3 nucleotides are TGTGCCAGTAGTATTTTAACTAGCGGGAGTTATGAGCAGTTCTTC.

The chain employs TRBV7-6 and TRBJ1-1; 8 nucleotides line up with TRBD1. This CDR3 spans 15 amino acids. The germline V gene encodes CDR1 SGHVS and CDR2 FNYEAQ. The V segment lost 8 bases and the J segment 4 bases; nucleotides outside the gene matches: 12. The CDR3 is CASDPLTGATTEAFF. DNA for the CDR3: TGTGCCAGCGATCCCTTGACAGGGGCGACCACTGAAGCTTTCTTT.